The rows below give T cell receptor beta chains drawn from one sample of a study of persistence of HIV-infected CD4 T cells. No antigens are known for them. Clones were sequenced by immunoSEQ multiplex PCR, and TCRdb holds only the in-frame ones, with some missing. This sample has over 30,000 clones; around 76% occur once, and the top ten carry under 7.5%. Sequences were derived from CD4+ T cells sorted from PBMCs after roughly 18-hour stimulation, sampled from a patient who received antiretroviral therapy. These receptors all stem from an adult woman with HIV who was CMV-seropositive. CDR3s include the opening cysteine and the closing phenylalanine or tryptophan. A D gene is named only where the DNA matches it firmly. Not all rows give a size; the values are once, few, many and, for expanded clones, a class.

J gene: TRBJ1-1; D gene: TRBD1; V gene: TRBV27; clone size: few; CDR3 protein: CASRPGTGYMNTEAFF; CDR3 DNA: TGTGCCAGCCGTCCCGGGACAGGTTATATGAACACTGAAGCTTTCTTT
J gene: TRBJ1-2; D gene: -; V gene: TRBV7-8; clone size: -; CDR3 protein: CASSPGRGFSYGYTF; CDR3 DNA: TGTGCCAGCAGCCCCGGCAGGGGATTTAGCTATGGCTACACCTTC
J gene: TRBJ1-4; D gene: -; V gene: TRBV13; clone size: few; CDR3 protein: CASSFRTATNEKLFF; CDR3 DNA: TGTGCCAGCAGCTTCAGGACAGCAACTAATGAAAAACTGTTTTTT
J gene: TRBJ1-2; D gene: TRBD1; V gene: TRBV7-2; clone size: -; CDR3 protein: CASSLDPDRGNYGYTF; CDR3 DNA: TGTGCCAGCAGCTTAGATCCCGACAGGGGGAACTATGGCTACACCTTC
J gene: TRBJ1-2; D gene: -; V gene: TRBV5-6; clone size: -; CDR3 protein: CASLSTRDGANYGYTF; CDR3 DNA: TGTGCCAGCCTCTCCACCCGGGACGGGGCTAACTATGGCTACACCTTC
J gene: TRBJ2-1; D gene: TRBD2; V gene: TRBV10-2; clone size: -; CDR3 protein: CASSVTSGSRDEQFF; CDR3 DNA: TGCGCCAGCAGTGTCACTAGCGGGAGTCGGGATGAGCAGTTCTTC
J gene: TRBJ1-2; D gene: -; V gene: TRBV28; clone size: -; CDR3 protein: CATIRGGYDNYGYTF; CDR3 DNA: TGTGCCACCATTCGGGGGGGGTACGATAACTATGGCTACACCTTC
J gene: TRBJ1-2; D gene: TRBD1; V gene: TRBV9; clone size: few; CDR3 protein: CASRDTDRGTYGYTF; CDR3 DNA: TGTGCCAGCAGGGACACGGACAGGGGAACTTATGGCTACACCTTC
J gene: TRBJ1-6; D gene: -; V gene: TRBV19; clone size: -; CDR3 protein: CASSIPGAAGSPLHF; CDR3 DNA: TGTGCCAGTAGTATCCCAGGGGCGGCAGGATCACCCCTCCACTTT
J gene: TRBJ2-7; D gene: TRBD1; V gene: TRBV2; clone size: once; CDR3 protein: CASRSGQSYEQYF; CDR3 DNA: TGTGCCAGCAGGTCGGGACAGTCCTACGAGCAGTACTTC
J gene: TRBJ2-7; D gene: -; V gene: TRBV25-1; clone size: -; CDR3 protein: CASSTGGQGSEQYF; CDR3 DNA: TGTGCCAGTAGTACCGGGGGGCAAGGATCCGAGCAGTACTTC
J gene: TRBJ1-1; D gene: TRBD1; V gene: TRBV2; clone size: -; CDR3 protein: CASSVADGQGRTEAFF; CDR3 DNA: TGTGCCAGCAGTGTGGCTGATGGACAGGGAAGGACTGAAGCTTTCTTT
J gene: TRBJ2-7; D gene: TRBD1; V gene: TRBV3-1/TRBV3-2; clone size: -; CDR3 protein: CASSQEGRTGKYEQYF; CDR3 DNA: TGTGCCAGCAGCCAAGAAGGAAGGACAGGGAAATATGAGCAGTACTTC
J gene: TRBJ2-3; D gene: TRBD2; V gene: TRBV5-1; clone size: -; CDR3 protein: CASSTGTSGRTADTQYF; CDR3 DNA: TGCGCCAGCAGCACAGGGACTAGCGGGAGGACCGCAGATACGCAGTATTTT
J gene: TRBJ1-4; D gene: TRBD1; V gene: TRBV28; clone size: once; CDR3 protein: CASSGQDATNEKLFF; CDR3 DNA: TGTGCCAGCAGTGGACAGGATGCAACTAATGAAAAACTGTTTTTT
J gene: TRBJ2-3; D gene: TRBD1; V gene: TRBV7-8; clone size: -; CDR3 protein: CASSSARTGLMGGTQYF; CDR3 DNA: TGTGCCAGCAGCTCAGCCCGGACAGGCCTCATGGGTGGTACGCAGTATTTT
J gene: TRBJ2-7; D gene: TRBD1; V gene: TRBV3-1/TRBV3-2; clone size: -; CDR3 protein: CASSHFFGTGSNEQYF; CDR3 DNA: TGTGCCAGCAGCCACTTTTTCGGGACAGGGTCCAACGAGCAGTACTTC
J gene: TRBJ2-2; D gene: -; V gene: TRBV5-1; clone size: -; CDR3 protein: CASSLGVNTGELFF; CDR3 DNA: TGCGCCAGCAGCTTGGGGGTAAACACCGGGGAGCTGTTTTTT
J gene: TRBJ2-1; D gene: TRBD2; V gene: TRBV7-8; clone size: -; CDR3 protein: CASSLDRLAGGQFF; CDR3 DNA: TGTGCCAGCAGCTTAGACAGGCTAGCGGGAGGGCAGTTCTTC
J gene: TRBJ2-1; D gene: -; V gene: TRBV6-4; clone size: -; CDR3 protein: CASSDGNRYNEQFF; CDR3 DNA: TGTGCCAGCAGTGATGGGAACAGGTACAATGAGCAGTTCTTC
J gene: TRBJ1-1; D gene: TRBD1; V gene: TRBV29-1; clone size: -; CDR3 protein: CSVGTGGTMTEAFF; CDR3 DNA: TGCAGCGTTGGGACAGGGGGCACGATGACTGAAGCTTTCTTT
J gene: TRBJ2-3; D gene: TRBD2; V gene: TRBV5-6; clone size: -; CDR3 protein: CASEGRGTDTQYF; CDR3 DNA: TGTGCCAGCGAAGGGAGGGGCACAGATACGCAGTATTTT
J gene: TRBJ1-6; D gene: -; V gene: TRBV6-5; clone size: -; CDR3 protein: CASSFRGIGSPLHF; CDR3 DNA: TGTGCCAGCAGTTTCAGGGGCATAGGTTCACCCCTCCACTTT
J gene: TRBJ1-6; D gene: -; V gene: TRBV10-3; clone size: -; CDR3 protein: CATTTGERFNSPLHF; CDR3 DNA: TGTGCCACCACAACAGGTGAAAGATTTAATTCACCCCTCCACTTT
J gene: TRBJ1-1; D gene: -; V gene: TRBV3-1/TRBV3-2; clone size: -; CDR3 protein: CASSRKMGQRGTEAFF; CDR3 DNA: TGTGCCAGCAGCCGTAAAATGGGCCAGAGGGGTACTGAAGCTTTCTTT
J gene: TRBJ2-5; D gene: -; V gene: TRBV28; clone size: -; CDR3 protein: CASSLSSWGTQYF; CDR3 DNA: TGTGCCAGCAGTTTAAGTTCTTGGGGAACCCAGTACTTC
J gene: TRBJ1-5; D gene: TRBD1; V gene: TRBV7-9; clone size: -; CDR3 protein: CASSLGQGSQPQHF; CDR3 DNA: TGTGCCAGCAGTCTAGGACAGGGAAGTCAGCCCCAGCATTTT
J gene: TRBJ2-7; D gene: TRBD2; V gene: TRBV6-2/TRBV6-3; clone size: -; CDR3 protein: CASSRPGLAGEQYF; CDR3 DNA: TGTGCCAGCAGTCGCCCGGGACTAGCGGGTGAGCAGTACTTC
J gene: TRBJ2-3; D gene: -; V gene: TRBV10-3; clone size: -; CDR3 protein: CAISGTVTDTQYF; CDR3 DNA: TGTGCCATCAGTGGGACCGTCACAGATACGCAGTATTTT
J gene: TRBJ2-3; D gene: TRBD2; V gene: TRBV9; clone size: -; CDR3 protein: CASTRSGEAGGDTQYF; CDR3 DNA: TGTGCCAGCACCCGTAGCGGGGAAGCCGGCGGAGATACGCAGTATTTT
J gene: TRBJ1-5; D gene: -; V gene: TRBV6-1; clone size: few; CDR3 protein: CASGAGQPQHF; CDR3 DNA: TGTGCCAGCGGGGCAGGGCAGCCCCAGCATTTT
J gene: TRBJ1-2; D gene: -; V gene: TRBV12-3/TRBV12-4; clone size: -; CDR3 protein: CASSFGYYGYTF; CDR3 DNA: TGTGCCAGCAGTTTCGGTTACTATGGCTACACCTTC
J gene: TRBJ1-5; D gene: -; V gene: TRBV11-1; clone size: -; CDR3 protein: CASSKSRDNNQPQHF; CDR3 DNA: TGTGCCAGCAGTAAGAGCCGGGACAACAATCAGCCCCAGCATTTT
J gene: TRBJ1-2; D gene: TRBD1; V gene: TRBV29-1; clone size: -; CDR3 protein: CSFGQGPNYGYTF; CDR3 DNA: TGCAGCTTCGGACAGGGCCCTAACTATGGCTACACCTTC
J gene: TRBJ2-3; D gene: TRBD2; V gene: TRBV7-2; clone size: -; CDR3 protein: CASSLSAAGGTDTQYF; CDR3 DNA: TGTGCCAGCAGCTTATCTGCAGCGGGAGGTACAGATACGCAGTATTTT
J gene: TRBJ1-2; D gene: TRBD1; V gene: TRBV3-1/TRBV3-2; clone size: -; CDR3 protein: CASSPGTAYGYTF; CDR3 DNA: TGTGCCAGCAGCCCCGGGACAGCCTATGGCTACACCTTC
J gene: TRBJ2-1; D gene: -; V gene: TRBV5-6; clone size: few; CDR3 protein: CASSFSVNEQFF; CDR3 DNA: TGTGCCAGCAGCTTTAGCGTTAATGAGCAGTTCTTC
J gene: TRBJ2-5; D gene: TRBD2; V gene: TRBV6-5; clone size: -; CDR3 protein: CASSFPGLAGQETQYF; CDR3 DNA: TGTGCCAGCAGTTTCCCGGGACTAGCGGGTCAAGAGACCCAGTACTTC
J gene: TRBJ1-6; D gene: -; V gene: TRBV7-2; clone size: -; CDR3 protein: CASSLSQLSNSPLHF; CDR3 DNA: TGTGCCAGCAGCTTATCCCAGCTCAGTAATTCACCCCTCCACTTT
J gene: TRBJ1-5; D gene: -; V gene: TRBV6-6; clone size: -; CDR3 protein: CASSYGPGTQPQHF; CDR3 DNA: TGTGCCAGCAGTTATGGGCCAGGGACTCAGCCCCAGCATTTT
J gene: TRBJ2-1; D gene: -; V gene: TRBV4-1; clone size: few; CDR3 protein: CASSQPFTVFNEQFF; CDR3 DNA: TGCGCCAGCAGCCAACCATTTACAGTGTTCAATGAGCAGTTCTTC
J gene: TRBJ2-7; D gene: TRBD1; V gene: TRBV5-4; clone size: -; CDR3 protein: CASSQGTASLYEQYF; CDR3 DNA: TGTGCCAGCAGCCAGGGGACAGCTTCCTTATACGAGCAGTACTTC
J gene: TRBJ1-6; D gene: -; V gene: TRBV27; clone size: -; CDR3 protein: CASSLGGSPVNSPLHF; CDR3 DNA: TGTGCCAGCAGTTTAGGAGGGAGTCCCGTGAATTCACCCCTCCACTTT
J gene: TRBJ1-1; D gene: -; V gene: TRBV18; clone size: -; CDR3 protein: CASSPGVANTEAFF; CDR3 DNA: TGTGCCAGCTCACCAGGGGTGGCGAACACTGAAGCTTTCTTT
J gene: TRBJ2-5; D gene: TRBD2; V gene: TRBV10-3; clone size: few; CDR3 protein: CAISGGAVETQYF; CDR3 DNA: TGTGCCATCAGCGGGGGGGCCGTGGAGACCCAGTACTTC
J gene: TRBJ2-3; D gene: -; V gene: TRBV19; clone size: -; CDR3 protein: CASSTYFLGNGRDTQYF; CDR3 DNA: TGTGCCAGTAGTACCTACTTCCTCGGGAATGGGAGAGATACGCAGTATTTT
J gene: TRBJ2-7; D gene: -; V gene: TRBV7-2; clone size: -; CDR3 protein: CASSISTGSYEQYF; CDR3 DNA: TGTGCCAGCAGCATCTCCACAGGGTCCTACGAGCAGTACTTC
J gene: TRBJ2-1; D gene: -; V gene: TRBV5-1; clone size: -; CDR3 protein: CASSLEVGSSYNEQFF; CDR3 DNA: TGCGCCAGCAGCTTGGAGGTCGGGAGTTCCTACAATGAGCAGTTCTTC
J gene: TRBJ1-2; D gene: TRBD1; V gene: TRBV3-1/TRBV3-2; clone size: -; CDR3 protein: CASSQGRQGLGGYTF; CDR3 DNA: TGTGCCAGCAGCCAAGGACGACAGGGACTTGGTGGCTACACCTTC
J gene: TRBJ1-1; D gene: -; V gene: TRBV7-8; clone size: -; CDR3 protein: CASSQNTEAFF; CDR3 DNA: TGTGCCAGCAGCCAGAACACTGAAGCTTTCTTT
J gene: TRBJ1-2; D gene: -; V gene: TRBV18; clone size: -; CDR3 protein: CASSPQGTGYGYTF; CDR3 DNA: TGTGCCAGCTCACCTCAGGGGACGGGCTATGGCTACACCTTC
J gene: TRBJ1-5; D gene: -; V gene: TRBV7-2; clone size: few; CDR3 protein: CASSLHPPSKNQPQHF; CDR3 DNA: TGTGCCAGCAGCTTACACCCTCCATCGAAGAATCAGCCCCAGCATTTT
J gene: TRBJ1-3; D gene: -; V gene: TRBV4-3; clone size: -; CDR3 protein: CASSHLSSLTGRSGNTIYF; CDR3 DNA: TGCGCCAGCAGCCACTTAAGCTCCTTGACAGGCCGCTCTGGAAACACCATATATTTT
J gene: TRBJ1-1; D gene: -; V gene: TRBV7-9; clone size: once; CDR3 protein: CASSLTGDTEAFF; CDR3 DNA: TGTGCCAGCAGCTTAACCGGGGACACTGAAGCTTTCTTT
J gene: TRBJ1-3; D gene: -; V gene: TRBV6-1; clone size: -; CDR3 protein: CASSEQGRAGNTIYF; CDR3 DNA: TGTGCCAGCAGTGAACAGGGTAGGGCTGGAAACACCATATATTTT
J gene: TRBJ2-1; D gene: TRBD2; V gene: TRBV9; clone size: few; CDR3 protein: CASSVVASGLNEQFF; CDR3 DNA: TGTGCCAGCAGCGTAGTGGCTAGCGGGTTGAATGAGCAGTTCTTC
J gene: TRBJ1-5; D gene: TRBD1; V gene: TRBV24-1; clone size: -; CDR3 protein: CATSATGAILSRRNQPQHF; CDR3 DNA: TGTGCCACCAGTGCAACAGGGGCGATTCTATCCCGACGCAATCAGCCCCAGCATTTT
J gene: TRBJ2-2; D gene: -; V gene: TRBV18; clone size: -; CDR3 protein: CASSPQLLNTGELFF; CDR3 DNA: TGTGCCAGCTCACCACAACTTCTGAACACCGGGGAGCTGTTTTTT
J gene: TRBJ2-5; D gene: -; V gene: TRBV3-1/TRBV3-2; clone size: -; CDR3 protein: CASSQPRTDSQETQYF; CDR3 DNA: TGTGCCAGCAGCCAACCGAGGACGGACTCGCAAGAGACCCAGTACTTC
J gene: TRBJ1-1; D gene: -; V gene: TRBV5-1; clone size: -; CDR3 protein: CASRGNTEAFF; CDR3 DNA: TGCGCCAGCCGGGGAAACACTGAAGCTTTCTTT